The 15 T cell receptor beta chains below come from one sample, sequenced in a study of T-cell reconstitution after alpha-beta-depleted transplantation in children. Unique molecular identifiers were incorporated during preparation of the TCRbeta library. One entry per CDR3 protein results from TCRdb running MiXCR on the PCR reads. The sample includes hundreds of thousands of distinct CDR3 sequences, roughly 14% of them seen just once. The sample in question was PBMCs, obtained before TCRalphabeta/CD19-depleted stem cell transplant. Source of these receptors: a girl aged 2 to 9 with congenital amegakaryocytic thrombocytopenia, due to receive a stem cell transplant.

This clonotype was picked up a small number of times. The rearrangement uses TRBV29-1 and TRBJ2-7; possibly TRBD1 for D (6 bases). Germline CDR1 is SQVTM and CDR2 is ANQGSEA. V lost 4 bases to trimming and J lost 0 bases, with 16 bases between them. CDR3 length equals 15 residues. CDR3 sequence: CSVARTGTSSYEQYF. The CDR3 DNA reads TGCAGCGTTGCACGAACAGGGACCTCCTCCTACGAGCAGTACTTC.

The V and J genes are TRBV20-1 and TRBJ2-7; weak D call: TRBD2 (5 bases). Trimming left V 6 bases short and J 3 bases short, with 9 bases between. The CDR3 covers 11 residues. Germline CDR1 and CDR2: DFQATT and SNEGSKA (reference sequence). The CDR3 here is CSAGEGYEQYF. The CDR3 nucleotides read TGCAGTGCCGGGGAAGGCTACGAGCAGTACTTC.

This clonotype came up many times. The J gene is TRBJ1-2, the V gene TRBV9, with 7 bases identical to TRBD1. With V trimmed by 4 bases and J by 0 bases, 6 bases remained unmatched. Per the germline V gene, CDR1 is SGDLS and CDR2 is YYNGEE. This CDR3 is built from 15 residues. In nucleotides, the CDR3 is TGTGCCAGCAGCCCCCGGGACAGCCCTAACTATGGCTACACCTTC. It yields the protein CASSPRDSPNYGYTF.

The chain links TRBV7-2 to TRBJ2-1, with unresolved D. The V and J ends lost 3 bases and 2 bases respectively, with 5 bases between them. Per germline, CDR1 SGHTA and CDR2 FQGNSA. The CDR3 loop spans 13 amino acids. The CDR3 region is CASSFSTYNEQFF. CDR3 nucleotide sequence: TGTGCCAGCAGCTTTTCTACCTACAATGAGCAGTTCTTC.

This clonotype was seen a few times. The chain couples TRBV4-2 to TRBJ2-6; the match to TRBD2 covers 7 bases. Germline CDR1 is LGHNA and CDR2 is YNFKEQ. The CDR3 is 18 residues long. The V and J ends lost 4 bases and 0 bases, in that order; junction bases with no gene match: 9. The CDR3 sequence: CASSLMRGISSGANVLTF. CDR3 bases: TGTGCCAGCAGCCTTATGCGGGGGATAAGCTCTGGGGCCAACGTCCTGACTTTC.

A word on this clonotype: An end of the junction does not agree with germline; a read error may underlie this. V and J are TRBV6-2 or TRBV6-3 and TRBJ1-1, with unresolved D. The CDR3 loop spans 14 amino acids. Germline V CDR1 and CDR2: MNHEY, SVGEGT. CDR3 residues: CAGRKPGENTEAFF. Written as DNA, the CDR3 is TGTGCCGGCAGGAAGCCCGGGGAGAACACTGAAGCTTTCTTT.

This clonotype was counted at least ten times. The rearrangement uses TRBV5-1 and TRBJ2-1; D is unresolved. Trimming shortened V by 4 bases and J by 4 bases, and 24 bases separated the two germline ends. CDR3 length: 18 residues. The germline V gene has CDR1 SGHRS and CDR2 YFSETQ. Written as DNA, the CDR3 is TGCGCCAGCAGCCCGTACTACATTTTGGGAAAGCATTACAATGAGCAGTTCTTC. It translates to CASSPYYILGKHYNEQFF.

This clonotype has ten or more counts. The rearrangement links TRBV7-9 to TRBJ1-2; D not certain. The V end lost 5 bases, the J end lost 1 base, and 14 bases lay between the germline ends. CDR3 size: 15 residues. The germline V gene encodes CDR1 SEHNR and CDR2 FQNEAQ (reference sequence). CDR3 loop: CASSPEHSFNYGYTF. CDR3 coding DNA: TGTGCCAGCAGCCCAGAGCATTCCTTTAACTATGGCTACACCTTC.

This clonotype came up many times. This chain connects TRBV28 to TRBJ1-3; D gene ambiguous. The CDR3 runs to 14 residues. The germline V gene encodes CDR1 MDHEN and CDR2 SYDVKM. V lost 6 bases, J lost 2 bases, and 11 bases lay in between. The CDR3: CASRPSATGNTIYF. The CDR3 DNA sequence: TGTGCCAGCAGACCATCAGCTACTGGAAACACCATATATTTT.

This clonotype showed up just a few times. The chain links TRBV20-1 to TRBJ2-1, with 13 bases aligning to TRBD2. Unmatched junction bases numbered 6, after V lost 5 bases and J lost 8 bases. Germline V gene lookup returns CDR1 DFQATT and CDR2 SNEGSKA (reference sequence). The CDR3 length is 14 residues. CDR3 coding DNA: TGCAGTGCTGGCACTAGCGGGAGGGGGGATGAGCAGTTCTTC. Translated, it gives CSAGTSGRGDEQFF.

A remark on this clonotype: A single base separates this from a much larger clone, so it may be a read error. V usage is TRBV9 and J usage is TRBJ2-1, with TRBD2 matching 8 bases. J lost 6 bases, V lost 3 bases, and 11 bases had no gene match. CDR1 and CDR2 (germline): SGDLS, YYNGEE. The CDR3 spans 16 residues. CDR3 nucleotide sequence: TGTGCCAGCAGCGCAGGACCAGCGGGAGCAGGCAATGAGCAGTTCTTC. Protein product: CASSAGPAGAGNEQFF. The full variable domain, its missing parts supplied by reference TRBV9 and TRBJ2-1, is DSGVTQTPKHLITATGQRVTLRCSPRSGDLSVYWYQQSLDQGLQFLIQYYNGEERAKGNILERFSAQQFPDLHSELNLSSLELGDSALYFCASSAGPAGAGNEQFFGPGTRLTVL.

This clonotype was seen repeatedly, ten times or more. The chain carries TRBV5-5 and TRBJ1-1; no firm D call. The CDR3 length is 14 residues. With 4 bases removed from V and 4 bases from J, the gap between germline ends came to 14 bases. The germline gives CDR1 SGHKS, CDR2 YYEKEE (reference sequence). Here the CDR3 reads CASSRLEWGTEAFF. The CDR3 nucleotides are TGTGCCAGCAGCCGACTCGAATGGGGCACTGAAGCTTTCTTT.

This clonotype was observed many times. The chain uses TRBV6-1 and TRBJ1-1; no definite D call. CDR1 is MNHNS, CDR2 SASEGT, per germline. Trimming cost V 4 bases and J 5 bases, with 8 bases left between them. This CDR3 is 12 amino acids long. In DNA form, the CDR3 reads TGTGCCAGCAGTGTTGGGGAGACTGAAGCTTTCTTT. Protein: CASSVGETEAFF.

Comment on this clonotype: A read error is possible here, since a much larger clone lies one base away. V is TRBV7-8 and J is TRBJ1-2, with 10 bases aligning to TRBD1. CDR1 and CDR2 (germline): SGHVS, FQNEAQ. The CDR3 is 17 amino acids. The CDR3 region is CASKRGGQGLLGDGYTF. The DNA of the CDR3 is TGTGCGAGCAAGCGTGGGGGACAGGGGCTTCTGGGAGATGGCTACACCTTC.

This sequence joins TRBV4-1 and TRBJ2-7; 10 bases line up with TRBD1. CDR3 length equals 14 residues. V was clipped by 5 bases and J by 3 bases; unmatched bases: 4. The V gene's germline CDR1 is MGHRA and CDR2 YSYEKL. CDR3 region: CASSTGQGLYEQYF. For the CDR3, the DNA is TGCGCCAGCAGCACGGGACAGGGGCTCTACGAGCAGTACTTC.